Included here is one TCR beta chain sequence, with context. Its specificity is not known. The PCR was carried out with 60 Vbeta primers and 13 Jbeta primers. The protocol was immunoSEQ multiplex PCR, while the TCRdb copy is restricted to in-frame clones and leaves out a portion. The sample consists of roughly 140,000 clones, approximately 81% of them appearing once. The sample originates from a study of cytomegalovirus exposure and HLA in healthy donors. The trim removed 7 bases at V and 5 bases at J, leaving 13 bases unmatched. CDR3 length equals 15 residues. Germline V gene lookup returns CDR1 SGHRS and CDR2 YFSETQ. Study-level points and caveats: Researchers reported in a later analysis that common viral pathogens appeared linked to several top clusters. An Asian-associated ancestry cluster reportedly showed fewer N-insertions than the approximately 690-donor mean in a later analysis. Follow-up analysis found HLA locus-dependent TCR association rates, highest for DRB1 and lowest for HLA-C. In vitro assays verified that three CMV-associated chains recognized CMV antigens specifically.

The source is a man between 18 and 35 years old in good health and CMV-seronegative. The sequenced sample consisted of PBMCs. The chain has TRBV5-1 and TRBJ2-5; 8 nucleotides line up with TRBD2. CDR3 sequence reads: CASGLQAGAGETQYF. CDR3 in DNA: TGCGCCAGCGGCCTCCAAGCGGGAGCGGGTGAGACCCAGTACTTC.